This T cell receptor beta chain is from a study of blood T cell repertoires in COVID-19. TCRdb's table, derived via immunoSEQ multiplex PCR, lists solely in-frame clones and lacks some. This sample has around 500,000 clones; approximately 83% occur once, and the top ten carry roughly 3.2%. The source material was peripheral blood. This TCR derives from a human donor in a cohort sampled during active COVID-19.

CDR3 in amino acids: CASSPVMAQPQHF. The CDR3 DNA reads TGTGCCAGCTCACCCGTAATGGCTCAGCCCCAGCATTTT. The chain has TRBV18 and TRBJ1-5; D gene unclear. Trimming left V 3 bases short and J 6 bases short, with 9 bases between. This CDR3 contains 13 residues. Germline V CDR1 and CDR2: KGHSH, LQKENI.